The 23 T cell receptor beta chains below come from one sample, sequenced in a study of blood T cells in healthy people across ages. Combining a sample-barcoded 5' primer with a J-beta primer mix, a second PCR ran for 7 to 11 cycles. Using its own MiXCR run on the 5' RACE reads, TCRdb lists one record per CDR3 protein. The profile shows hundreds of thousands of distinct CDR3 sequences, around two fifths of them singletons. What was sequenced was blood. Receptors were obtained from an elderly man in good health.

The chain links TRBV7-9 to TRBJ1-1; D possibly corresponds to TRBD1 (5 bases). CDR1 is SEHNR and CDR2 is FQNEAQ in the germline V gene (reference sequence). The CDR3 spans 17 residues. Trimming removed 1 base from V and 6 bases from J, with 21 bases in between. This CDR3 is CASSLGDDTVGVAEAFF. As DNA, the CDR3 is TGTGCCAGCAGCTTAGGGGACGACACTGTTGGGGTTGCTGAAGCTTTCTTT.

This rearrangement joins TRBV6-5 to TRBJ1-1; D unclear. Germline V gives CDR1 MNHEY, CDR2 SVGAGI. V lost 0 bases and J 2 bases, leaving 7 bases between the germline ends. The CDR3 length is 14 residues. The CDR3 here is CASSYSQLNTEAFF. Written as DNA, the CDR3 is TGTGCCAGCAGTTACTCACAATTAAACACTGAAGCTTTCTTT.

This clonotype was detected many times. V is TRBV3-1 and J is TRBJ2-7; D gene uncertain. The CDR3 sequence is 14 residues long. V was trimmed by 4 bases and J by 2 bases, leaving 12 bases between them. Germline V gene sequence: CDR1 LGHDT, CDR2 YNNKEL (reference sequence). DNA for the CDR3: TGTGCCAGCAGCCTCGTGGTAGGGACCTACGAGCAGTACTTC. The encoded protein is CASSLVVGTYEQYF.

This chain connects TRBV30 to TRBJ2-6; D is ambiguous. CDR1 is GTSNPN and CDR2 is SVGIG in the germline V gene (reference sequence). V lost 8 bases to trimming and J lost 2 bases, with 10 bases between them. CDR3 length: 13 amino acids. The CDR3 here is CAQPDPGANVLTF. The CDR3 DNA is TGTGCCCAACCCGACCCTGGGGCCAACGTCCTGACTTTC.

As for this clonotype: A read error may produce the germline difference seen at one junction end. The rearrangement links TRBV24-1 to TRBJ2-5; TRBD1 might be the D (7 bases). Per germline, CDR1 KGHDR and CDR2 SFDVKD. The CDR3 sequence is 15 residues long. In DNA form, the CDR3 reads TGTGCCGCCAGTGATTTGCAGGGGGGCCTTGAGGAGCAGTACTTC. It yields the protein CAASDLQGGLEEQYF.

V is TRBV6-5 and J is TRBJ2-1; D possibly matches TRBD1 or TRBD2 (5 bases each). Germline CDR1 MNHEY, CDR2 SVGAGI. The CDR3 spans 16 residues. V gave up 2 bases and J gave up 4 bases, with 15 bases separating them. This chain's CDR3 is CASSYRTGTQYNEQFF. DNA of the CDR3: TGTGCCAGCAGTTACCGGACCGGGACGCAATACAATGAGCAGTTCTTC.

This clonotype was picked up many times. The rearrangement links TRBV29-1 to TRBJ2-5; the match to TRBD1 covers 11 bases. Germline lookup yields CDR1 SQVTM and CDR2 ANQGSEA. The CDR3 runs 14 residues. The ends lost 6 bases at V and 5 bases at J; junction bases unmatched: 8. This chain's CDR3 is CSVERDRGYETQYF. CDR3 nucleotide sequence: TGCAGCGTCGAAAGGGACAGGGGGTACGAGACCCAGTACTTC. The whole variable domain, remainder taken from reference TRBV29-1 and TRBJ2-5, is SAVISQKPSRDICQRGTSLTIQCQVDSQVTMMFWYRQQPGQSLTLIATANQGSEATYESGFVIDKFPISRPNLTFSTLTVSNMSPEDSSIYLCSVERDRGYETQYFGPGTRLLVL.

Only a few counts were recorded for this clonotype. The chain employs TRBV20-1 and TRBJ1-5; D is unclear. CDR3 length: 15 amino acids. Germline V gene data show CDR1 as DFQATT and CDR2 as SNEGSKA (reference sequence). Trimming shortened V by 3 bases and J by 4 bases, and 16 bases separated the two germline ends. The CDR3 reads CSASYDGRDNQPQHF. As DNA, the CDR3 is TGCAGTGCTAGTTACGACGGTCGGGATAATCAGCCCCAGCATTTT.

This clonotype was counted only a few times. This chain connects TRBV4-2 to TRBJ1-2; D remains ambiguous. Trimming removed 1 base at V and 1 base at J, with 10 bases between. The CDR3 is 15 residues long. Germline V gene data show CDR1 as LGHNA and CDR2 as YNFKEQ. For the CDR3, the DNA is TGTGCCAGCAGCCAAGCGTCTCACAGTAACTATGGCTACACCTTC. Protein sequence: CASSQASHSNYGYTF.

J is TRBJ2-5 and V is TRBV7-2; TRBD2 agrees at 10 bases. This CDR3 is 19 amino acids long. CDR1 SGHTA and CDR2 FQGNSA come from the germline V gene. The J segment lost 0 bases and the V segment lost 2 bases, leaving 12 bases of the junction unmatched. The chain's CDR3 is CASSLSPAGGPRYQETQYF. The CDR3 nucleotides are TGTGCCAGCAGCTTAAGTCCAGCGGGAGGGCCAAGGTACCAAGAGACCCAGTACTTC.

The chain recombines TRBV6-5 with TRBJ1-2; 10 bases agree with TRBD1. The CDR3 is made up of 16 amino acids. CDR1 is MNHEY, CDR2 SVGAGI, per germline. V lost 0 bases and J lost 8; bases outside the gene matches: 9. The CDR3 spells CASSYSGQGPLGGYTF. The CDR3 DNA reads as TGTGCCAGCAGTTACTCGGGACAGGGGCCGTTGGGGGGCTACACCTTC.

This clonotype was seen more than once but under ten times. This chain joins TRBV24-1 and TRBJ2-2; D might be TRBD2 (5 bases). Trimming took off 2 bases at V and 3 bases at J, with 9 bases between the two ends. CDR1 and CDR2 (germline): KGHDR, SFDVKD. The CDR3 is made up of 15 amino acids. The DNA for the CDR3 is TGTGCCACCAGTGATTCCAGACTACACACCGGGGAGCTGTTTTTT. Translating it yields CATSDSRLHTGELFF.

The J gene is TRBJ2-3, the V gene TRBV24-1; D tentatively fits TRBD1 or TRBD2 (5 bases each). V was pared by 4 bases and J by 4 bases, with 14 bases between. The V gene's germline CDR1 is KGHDR and CDR2 SFDVKD. The CDR3 is made up of 15 amino acids. CDR3 loop: CATSDPGPEADTQYF. The CDR3 DNA reads as TGTGCCACCAGTGACCCGGGACCAGAGGCAGATACGCAGTATTTT.

The chain carries TRBV20-1 and TRBJ2-4; D possibly corresponds to TRBD1 (5 bases). This CDR3 is built from 13 residues. In germline, CDR1 is DFQATT, CDR2 SNEGSKA (reference sequence). Trimming took off 6 bases at V and 3 bases at J, with 12 bases between the two ends. In nucleotides, the CDR3 is TGCAGTGCCGAATTAGGGGTCAAAAACATTCAGTACTTC. Its protein product is CSAELGVKNIQYF.

In its sample, this clonotype was seen once. J is TRBJ2-2 and V is TRBV5-1, with D unresolved. Looked up from germline, CDR1 is SGHRS and CDR2 is YFSETQ. V shed 0 bases and J shed 2 bases, with 8 bases lying between them. The CDR3 extends over 15 amino acids. The CDR3 region has the DNA TGCGCCAGCAGCTTGGCAACTATCAACACCGGGGAGCTGTTTTTT. Amino acids: CASSLATINTGELFF.

This clonotype was observed a handful of times. This chain uses TRBV20-1 with TRBJ2-1, with D unclear. This CDR3 is 12 amino acids long. Trimming removed 3 bases from V and 8 bases from J, with 11 bases in between. Germline V gene lookup returns CDR1 DFQATT and CDR2 SNEGSKA (reference sequence). The CDR3 protein is CSASRVWDEQFF. The CDR3 DNA is TGCAGTGCTAGCCGAGTATGGGATGAGCAGTTCTTC.

This chain joins TRBV29-1 and TRBJ1-2; the match to TRBD1 covers 12 bases. The CDR3 contains 16 residues. Germline lookup yields CDR1 SQVTM and CDR2 ANQGSEA. J lost 7 bases, V lost 1 base, and 10 bases had no gene match. The CDR3 reads CSVEGDRGPRGFGYTF. The CDR3 coding sequence is TGCAGCGTTGAAGGGGACAGGGGGCCAAGAGGTTTTGGCTACACCTTC.

The sample holds a few counts of this clonotype. The chain is built from TRBV14 and TRBJ2-1; no reliable D call. Germline loops: CDR1 SGHDN, CDR2 FVKESK. The V end lost 4 bases, the J end lost 6 bases, and 16 bases lay between the germline ends. The CDR3 runs 15 residues. CDR3 coding DNA: TGTGCCAGCAGCCGTGCCTCTGACCCTCGCAATGAGCAGTTCTTC. It translates to CASSRASDPRNEQFF.

The V gene is TRBV9, the J gene TRBJ2-1; TRBD2 matches at 7 bases. Trimming took 0 bases from V and 8 from J; bases not matched to a gene: 5. From germline, CDR1 is SGDLS and CDR2 YYNGEE. CDR3 length: 14 residues. Here the CDR3 reads CASSVVAGADEQFF. The CDR3 DNA sequence: TGTGCCAGCAGCGTAGTTGCGGGAGCTGATGAGCAGTTCTTC.

CDR3 sequence: CASSLAVGVGGYGYTF. CDR3 DNA: TGCGCCAGCAGCTTGGCCGTGGGAGTCGGCGGCTATGGCTACACCTTC. The J gene is TRBJ1-2, the V gene TRBV5-1; D gene ambiguous. From germline, CDR1 is SGHRS and CDR2 YFSETQ. Trimming stripped 0 bases from V and 4 bases from J, with 16 bases between. The CDR3 is made up of 16 amino acids.

This clonotype appeared a few times. The chain employs TRBV3-1 and TRBJ2-7; D is possibly TRBD1 (5 bases). From germline, CDR1 is LGHDT and CDR2 YNNKEL (reference sequence). Trimming cost V 0 bases and J 4 bases, with 13 bases left between them. CDR3 length: 15 residues. The CDR3 sequence is CASSQDVRTTYEQYF. CDR3 coding DNA: TGTGCCAGCAGCCAAGATGTGAGGACAACGTACGAGCAGTACTTC.

V and J are TRBV5-8 and TRBJ2-7, with 10 bases aligning to TRBD1. Germline V gene sequence: CDR1 SGHTS, CDR2 YDEGEE. This CDR3 is built from 16 residues. The junction had 10 bases not matched to a gene; V was cut back by 3 bases and J by 4 bases. This CDR3 is CASSYTLGQGRYEQYF. Written as DNA, the CDR3 is TGTGCCAGCAGCTATACCCTGGGACAGGGGAGATACGAGCAGTACTTC.

Only a few counts were recorded for this clonotype. The chain uses TRBV12-5 and TRBJ2-6, with D possibly being TRBD2 (6 bases). Trimming shortened V by 0 bases and J by 2 bases, and 8 bases separated the two germline ends. The CDR3 length is 16 residues. Germline CDR1 is LGHNT and CDR2 is FRNRAP. The CDR3 nucleotides are TGTGCTAGTGGTTTGGTACGCGGGGCTGGGGCCAACGTCCTGACTTTC. This sequence encodes CASGLVRGAGANVLTF.